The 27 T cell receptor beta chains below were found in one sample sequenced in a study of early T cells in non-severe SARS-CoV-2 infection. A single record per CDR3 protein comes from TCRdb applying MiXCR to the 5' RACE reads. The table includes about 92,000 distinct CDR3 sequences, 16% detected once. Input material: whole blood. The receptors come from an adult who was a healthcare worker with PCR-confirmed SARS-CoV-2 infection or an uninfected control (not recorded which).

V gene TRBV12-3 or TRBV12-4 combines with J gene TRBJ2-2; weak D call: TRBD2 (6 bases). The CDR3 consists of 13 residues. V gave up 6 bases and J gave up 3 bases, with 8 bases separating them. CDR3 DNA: TGTGCCAGCAGACCGGGGGACACCGGGGAGCTGTTTTTT. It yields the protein CASRPGDTGELFF.

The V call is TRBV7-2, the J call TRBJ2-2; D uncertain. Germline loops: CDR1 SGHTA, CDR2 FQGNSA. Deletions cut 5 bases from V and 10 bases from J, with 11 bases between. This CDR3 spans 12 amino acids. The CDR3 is CASSLSLEELFF. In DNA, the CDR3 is TGTGCCAGCAGCCTCAGCTTGGAGGAGCTGTTTTTT.

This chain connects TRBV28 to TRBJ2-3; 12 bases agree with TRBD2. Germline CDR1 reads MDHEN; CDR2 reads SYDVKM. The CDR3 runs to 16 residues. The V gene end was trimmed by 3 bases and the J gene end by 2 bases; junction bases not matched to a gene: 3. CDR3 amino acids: CASSLRLAGATDTQYF. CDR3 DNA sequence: TGTGCCAGCAGTTTGAGACTAGCGGGGGCCACAGATACGCAGTATTTT.

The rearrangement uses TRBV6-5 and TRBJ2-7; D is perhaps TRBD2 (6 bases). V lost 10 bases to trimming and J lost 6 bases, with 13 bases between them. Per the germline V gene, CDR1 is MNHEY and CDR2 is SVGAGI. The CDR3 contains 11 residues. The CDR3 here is CATLAGGEQYF. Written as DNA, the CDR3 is TGTGCCACCCTCGCCGGGGGCGAGCAGTACTTC.

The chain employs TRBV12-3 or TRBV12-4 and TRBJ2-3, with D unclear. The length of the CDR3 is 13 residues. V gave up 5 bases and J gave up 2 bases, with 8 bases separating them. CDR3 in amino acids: CASSQSYTDTQYF. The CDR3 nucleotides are TGTGCCAGCAGTCAGAGTTACACAGATACGCAGTATTTT.

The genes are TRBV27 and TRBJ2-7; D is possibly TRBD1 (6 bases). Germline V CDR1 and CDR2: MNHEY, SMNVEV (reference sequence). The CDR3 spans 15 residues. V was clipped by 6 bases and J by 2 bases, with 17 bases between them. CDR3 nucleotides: TGTGCCAGCAGACTACTCCGGGACACCCCCTACGAGCAGTACTTC. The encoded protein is CASRLLRDTPYEQYF.

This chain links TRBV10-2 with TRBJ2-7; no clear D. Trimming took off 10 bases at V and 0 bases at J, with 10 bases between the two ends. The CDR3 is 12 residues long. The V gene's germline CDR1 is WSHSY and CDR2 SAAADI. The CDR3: CATGPSSYEQYF. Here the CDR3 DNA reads TGCGCCACCGGCCCGTCCTCCTACGAGCAGTACTTC.

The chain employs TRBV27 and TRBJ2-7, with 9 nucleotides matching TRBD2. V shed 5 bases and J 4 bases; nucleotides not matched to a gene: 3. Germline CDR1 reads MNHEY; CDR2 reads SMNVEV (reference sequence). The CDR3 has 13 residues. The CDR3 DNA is TGTGCCAGCAGTGGGACTAGCAGATACGAGCAGTACTTC. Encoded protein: CASSGTSRYEQYF.

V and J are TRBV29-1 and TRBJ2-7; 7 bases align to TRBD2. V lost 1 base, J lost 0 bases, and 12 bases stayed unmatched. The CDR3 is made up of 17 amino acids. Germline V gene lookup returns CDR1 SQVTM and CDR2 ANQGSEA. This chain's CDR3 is CSVEVGEPRGNSYEQYF. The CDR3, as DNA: TGCAGCGTTGAAGTCGGGGAGCCGCGGGGGAACTCCTACGAGCAGTACTTC.

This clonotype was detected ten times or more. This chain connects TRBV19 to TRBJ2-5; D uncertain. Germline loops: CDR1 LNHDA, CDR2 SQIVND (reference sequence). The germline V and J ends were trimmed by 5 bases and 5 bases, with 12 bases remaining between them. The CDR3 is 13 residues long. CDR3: CASSPVAEETQYF. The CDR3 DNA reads TGTGCCAGTAGTCCTGTTGCGGAGGAGACCCAGTACTTC.

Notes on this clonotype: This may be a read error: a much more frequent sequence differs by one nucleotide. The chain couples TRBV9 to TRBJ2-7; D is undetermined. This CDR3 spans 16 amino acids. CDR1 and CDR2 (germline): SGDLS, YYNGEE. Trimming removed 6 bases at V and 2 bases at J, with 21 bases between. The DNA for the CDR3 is TGTGCCAGCACCCTTGGGCAGTCCGGTTTTCCCTACGAGCAGTACTTC. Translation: CASTLGQSGFPYEQYF.

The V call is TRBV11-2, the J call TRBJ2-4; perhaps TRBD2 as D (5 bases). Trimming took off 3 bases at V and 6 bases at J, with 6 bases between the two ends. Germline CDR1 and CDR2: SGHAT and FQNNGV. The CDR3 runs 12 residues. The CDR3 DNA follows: TGTGCCAGCAGCTTCCGGGGAAACATTCAGTACTTC. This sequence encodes CASSFRGNIQYF.

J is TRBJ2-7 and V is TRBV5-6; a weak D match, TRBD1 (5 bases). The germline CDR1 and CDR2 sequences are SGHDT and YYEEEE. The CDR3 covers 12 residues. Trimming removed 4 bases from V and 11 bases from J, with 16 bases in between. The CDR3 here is CASSRTRVDEYF. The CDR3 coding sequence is TGTGCCAGCAGCCGGACCAGGGTCGACGAGTACTTC.

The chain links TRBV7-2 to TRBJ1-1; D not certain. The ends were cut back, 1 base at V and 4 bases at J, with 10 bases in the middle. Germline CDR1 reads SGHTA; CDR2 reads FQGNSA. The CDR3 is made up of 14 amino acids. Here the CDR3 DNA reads TGTGCCAGCAGCTTAGAACACTTTGTCACTGAAGCTTTCTTT. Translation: CASSLEHFVTEAFF.

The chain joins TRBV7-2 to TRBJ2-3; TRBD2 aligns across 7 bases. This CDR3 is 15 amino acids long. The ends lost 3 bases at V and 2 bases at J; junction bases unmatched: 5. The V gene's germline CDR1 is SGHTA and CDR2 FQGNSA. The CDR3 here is CASSFLADFTDTQYF. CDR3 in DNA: TGTGCCAGCAGCTTCCTAGCGGACTTCACAGATACGCAGTATTTT.

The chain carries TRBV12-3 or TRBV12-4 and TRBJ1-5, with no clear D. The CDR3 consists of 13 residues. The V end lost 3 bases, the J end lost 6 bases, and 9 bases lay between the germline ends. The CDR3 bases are TGTGCCAGCAGTTTGTCGGGTATTCAGCCCCAGCATTTT. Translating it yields CASSLSGIQPQHF.

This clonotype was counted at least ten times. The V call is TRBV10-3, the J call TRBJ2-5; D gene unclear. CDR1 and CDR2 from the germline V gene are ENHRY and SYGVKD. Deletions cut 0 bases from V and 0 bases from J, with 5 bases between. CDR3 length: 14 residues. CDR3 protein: CAISESPYQETQYF. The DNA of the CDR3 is TGTGCCATCAGTGAGTCGCCCTACCAAGAGACCCAGTACTTC.

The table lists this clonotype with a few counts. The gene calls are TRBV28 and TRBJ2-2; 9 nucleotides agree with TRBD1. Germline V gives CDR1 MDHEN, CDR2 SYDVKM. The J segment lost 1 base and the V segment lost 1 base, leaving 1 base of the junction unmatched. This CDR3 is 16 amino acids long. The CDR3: CASSLLGQGNTGELFF. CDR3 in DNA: TGTGCCAGCAGTTTATTGGGACAGGGGAACACCGGGGAGCTGTTTTTT.

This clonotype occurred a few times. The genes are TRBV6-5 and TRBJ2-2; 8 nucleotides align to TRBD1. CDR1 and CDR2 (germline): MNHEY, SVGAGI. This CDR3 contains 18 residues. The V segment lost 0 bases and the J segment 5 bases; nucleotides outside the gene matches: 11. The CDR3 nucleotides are TGTGCCAGCAGTTACTCGAATCTGGCCAGGGGGCGGACCGGGGAGCTGTTTTTT. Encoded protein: CASSYSNLARGRTGELFF.

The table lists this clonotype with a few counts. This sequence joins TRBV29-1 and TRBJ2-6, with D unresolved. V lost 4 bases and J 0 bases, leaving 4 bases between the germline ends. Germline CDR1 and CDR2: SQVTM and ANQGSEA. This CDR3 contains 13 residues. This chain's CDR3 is CSVGSSGANVLTF. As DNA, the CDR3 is TGCAGCGTTGGAAGCTCTGGGGCCAACGTCCTGACTTTC.

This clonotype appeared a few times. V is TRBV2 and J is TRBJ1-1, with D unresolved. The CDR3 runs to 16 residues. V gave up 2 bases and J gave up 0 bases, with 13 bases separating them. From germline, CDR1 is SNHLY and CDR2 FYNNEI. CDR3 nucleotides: TGTGCCAGCAGTGAACGGGCAGGAATATTGAACACTGAAGCTTTCTTT. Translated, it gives CASSERAGILNTEAFF.

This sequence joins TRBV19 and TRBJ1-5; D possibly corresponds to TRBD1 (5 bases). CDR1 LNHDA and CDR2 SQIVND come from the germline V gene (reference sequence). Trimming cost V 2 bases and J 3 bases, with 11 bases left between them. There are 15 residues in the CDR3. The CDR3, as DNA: TGTGCCAGTAGTATAATTGGGACCGCCAATCAGCCCCAGCATTTT. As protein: CASSIIGTANQPQHF.

Written as DNA, the CDR3 is TGTGCCAGCAGCGTAGTTCCAGGGGGAGACACCATATATTTT. Protein sequence: CASSVVPGGDTIYF. This rearrangement joins TRBV9 to TRBJ1-3; 7 bases agree with TRBD1. The V segment lost 0 bases and the J segment 8 bases; nucleotides outside the gene matches: 5. This CDR3 comprises 14 residues. Germline V lookup: CDR1 SGDLS, CDR2 YYNGEE.

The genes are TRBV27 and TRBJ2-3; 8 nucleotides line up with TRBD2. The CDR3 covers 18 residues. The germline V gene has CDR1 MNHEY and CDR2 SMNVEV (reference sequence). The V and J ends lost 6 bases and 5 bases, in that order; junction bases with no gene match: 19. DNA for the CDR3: TGTGCCAGCAGAGAAAGGGGGGAGGCGAGCGGGAGACAAGATACGCAGTATTTT. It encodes CASRERGEASGRQDTQYF.

Here the CDR3 DNA reads TGTGCCAGCAGCGTAGAGCCGAAAGTAGCAGGGCGGAACACTGAAGCTTTCTTT. Residues: CASSVEPKVAGRNTEAFF. The chain employs TRBV9 and TRBJ1-1; D is possibly TRBD1 (5 bases). This CDR3 has 18 residues. Germline lookup yields CDR1 SGDLS and CDR2 YYNGEE. The germline V and J ends were trimmed by 0 bases and 1 base, with 19 bases remaining between them.

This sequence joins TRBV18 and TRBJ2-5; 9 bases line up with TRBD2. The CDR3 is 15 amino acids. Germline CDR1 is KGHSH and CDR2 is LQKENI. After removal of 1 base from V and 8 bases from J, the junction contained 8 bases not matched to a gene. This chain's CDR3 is CASSPRAGGMSTQYF. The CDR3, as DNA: TGTGCCAGCTCACCACGAGCGGGAGGCATGTCAACCCAGTACTTC.

The CDR3 is CASTQDGGEQFF. CDR3 nucleotides: TGTGCCAGCACCCAGGACGGGGGTGAGCAGTTCTTC. V gene TRBV7-2 combines with J gene TRBJ2-1; D possibly corresponds to TRBD2 (6 bases). Germline CDR1 SGHTA, CDR2 FQGNSA. The V end was cut by 7 bases, the J end by 9 bases, with 13 bases between. CDR3 length: 12 amino acids.